This note documents a single TCR beta chain sequence. Its antigen remains unidentified. Per-nucleotide qualities are absent, and no much larger clonotype sits a single base away. The sample is drawn from a study of T cell responses to AZD1222 COVID-19 vaccine (dated by TCRdb to 2020 to 2022). For context, the study as a whole: AZD1222 recipients with second doses at about 4 weeks or about 12 weeks were pooled, because spike-specific TCR depth and breadth did not differ between schedules. A total of around 240 trial participants underwent TCR sequencing, of whom around 210 had received two doses of AZD1222 and some 25 had received two doses of the MenACWY control vaccine. Trial participants were enrolled by age into 18-55, 56-69 and 70-plus year subgroups, with 148, 28 and 57 TCR-sequenced participants respectively. Here is what the overall study found, with its caveats: The whole spike protein was spanned by vaccine-associated CD4 TCRs, and dominant responses were seen in regions 160-218 and 743-854. Because no samples from the day 14 peak response were available, repertoires could be characterized only after the peak T cell response. A significant rise in spike-specific TCR breadth and depth was observed after two AZD1222 doses relative to day 0 and relative to MenACWY recipients. Nearly half of unique spike-specific TCRs reportedly recognized epitopes outside regions mutated in the B.1.351 and B.1.1.7 variants. In the small 56-69-year group, the increase in depth fell short of significance, most likely because of low power. Most participants were white British and females outnumbered males, and the authors suggested that clonal diversity may have been underestimated. Conclusions about previously exposed vaccinees are limited because only 6 or 7 AZD1222 recipients were SARS-CoV-2 seropositive at baseline.

This specimen's time point label, per the study, means: baseline before first vaccination. Samples from vaccinated people were obtained from the UK trials COV001 and COV002, which included a single-blind randomized controlled phase 2/3 trial of AZD1222 (ChAdOx1 nCoV-19) in healthy adults. For TCRbeta chain sequencing, PBMC samples from trial participants were taken at day 0 and at day 28 after the second dose. CDR1 SGHRS and CDR2 YFSETQ are derived from the germline V gene. V lost 7 bases and J lost 0 bases, and the count of bases not matched to a germline gene is 11. From cysteine to phenylalanine, the CDR3 is 17 amino acids long. Only the CDR3 DNA is retained, 51 bases long and in frame from the first base. The CDR3 regions of human TCRbeta chains were analyzed by immunosequencing. The study's own analysis went as follows. TCRs in the repertoires were matched against a reference library of SARS-CoV-2-specific TCRs that had been generated with the MIRA antigen-specificity platform. Breadth meant the fraction of unique TCRs that were SARS-CoV-2-associated, whereas depth meant the fraction of total T cells that were SARS-CoV-2-associated. Using the MIRA data, every spike-specific TCR was mapped to the spike region that the TCR reacted to and assigned to either a CD4 or a CD8 class. Log10-transformed breadth and depth values were compared by one-way ANOVA with Sidak's multiple comparisons tests. TCRdb re-hosts the immuneACCESS table, in-frame sequences only. Its copies lack some clones; in the studies checked, an unresolved V gene accounts for under half of them, and the cause for the rest is not known. V and J calls and clone size are those listed in that table; D and trimming were worked out from the DNA. A total of approximately 180,000 clones appear in this sample, just over 90% of them only once. In total, the top ten clones hold 2.6% of the sample.

The chain employs TRBV5-1 and TRBJ2-2; 8 nucleotides in the junction match TRBD1. This clonotype was sampled from an adult in good health. Specimen: peripheral blood, collected on day 0 of AZD1222 vaccination. The nucleotide sequence is given as TGCGCCAGCTCCGGACAGGGTTTGTTTCCGAACACCGGGGAGCTGTTTTTT. Translation gives CASSGQGLFPNTGELFF.